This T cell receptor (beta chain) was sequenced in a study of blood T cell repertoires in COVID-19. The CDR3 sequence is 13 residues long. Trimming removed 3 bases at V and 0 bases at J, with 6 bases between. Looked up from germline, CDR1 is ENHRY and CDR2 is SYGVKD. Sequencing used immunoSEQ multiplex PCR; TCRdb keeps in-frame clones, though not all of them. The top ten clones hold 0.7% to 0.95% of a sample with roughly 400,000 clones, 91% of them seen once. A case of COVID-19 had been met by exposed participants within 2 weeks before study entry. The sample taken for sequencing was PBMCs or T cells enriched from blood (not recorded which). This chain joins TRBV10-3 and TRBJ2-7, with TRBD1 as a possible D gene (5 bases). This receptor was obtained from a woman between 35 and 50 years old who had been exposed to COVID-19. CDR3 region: CAISDRDSYEQYF. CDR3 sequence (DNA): TGTGCCATCAGTGACAGGGACTCCTACGAGCAGTACTTC.